One sample yielded the 16 T cell receptor beta chains listed below, sequenced in a study of blood T cell repertoires in COVID-19. Here immunoSEQ multiplex PCR was the method, and the copy in TCRdb shows in-frame clones only, minus some. The sample lists roughly 68,000 clones, 65% to 85% seen once, with 14% to 15% in the top ten. The specimen was peripheral blood. The receptors stem from a man aged 55 to 70 with COVID-19, enrolled during active disease.

V is TRBV9 and J is TRBJ1-4; D is perhaps TRBD1 (6 bases). V was clipped by 4 bases and J by 8 bases, with 18 bases between them. CDR3 length: 15 residues. Germline V gene lookup returns CDR1 SGDLS and CDR2 YYNGEE. This chain's CDR3 is CASSTPGGGGEKLFF. CDR3 DNA: TGTGCCAGCAGCACCCCGGGTGGGGGCGGGGAAAAACTGTTTTTT.

The chain links TRBV2 to TRBJ2-7; a possible D gene is TRBD1 (6 bases). The CDR3 sequence is 14 residues long. Trimming took 3 bases from V and 1 from J, leaving 10 bases between them. Germline values: CDR1 SNHLY, CDR2 FYNNEI. For the CDR3, the DNA is TGTGCCAGCAGTGACCAAACAGGGTCCTACGAGCAGTACTTC. Its translation is CASSDQTGSYEQYF.

The chain links TRBV5-1 to TRBJ2-1; 7 positions match TRBD2. This CDR3 has 15 amino acids. The germline V gene encodes CDR1 SGHRS and CDR2 YFSETQ. V trimming: 0 bases; J trimming: 4 bases; junction bases outside the gene matches: 4. CDR3 sequence: CASSLGLAPYNEQFF. The CDR3 coding sequence is TGCGCCAGCAGCTTGGGACTAGCACCTTACAATGAGCAGTTCTTC.

The rearrangement joins TRBV7-9 to TRBJ2-7; D unresolved. This CDR3 contains 14 residues. The germline V gene has CDR1 SEHNR and CDR2 FQNEAQ (reference sequence). V lost 7 bases, J lost 0 bases, and 13 bases lay in between. The CDR3 DNA is TGTGCCAGCAACCCGCTGGCCGACTCCTACGAGCAGTACTTC. Protein: CASNPLADSYEQYF.

V and J are TRBV11-2 and TRBJ2-7; unclear D gene. Germline V CDR1 and CDR2: SGHAT, FQNNGV. This CDR3 comprises 12 residues. Trimming cost V 5 bases and J 6 bases, with 11 bases left between them. This CDR3 reads CASSADSSEQYF. The CDR3 DNA is TGTGCCAGCAGCGCGGATTCGTCCGAGCAGTACTTC. Full variable domain (remainder filled in from reference TRBV11-2 and TRBJ2-7): EAGVAQSPRYKIIEKRQSVAFWCNPISGHATLYWYQQILGQGPKLLIQFQNNGVVDDSQLPKDRFSAERLKGVDSTLKIQPAKLEDSAVYLCASSADSSEQYFGPGTRLTVT.

The V gene is TRBV18, the J gene TRBJ2-3, with 8 bases identical to TRBD2. Germline values: CDR1 KGHSH, CDR2 LQKENI. The CDR3 spans 16 residues. V was clipped by 0 bases and J by 2 bases; unmatched bases: 4. The CDR3 sequence is CASSPPWRGATDTQYF. Written as DNA, the CDR3 is TGTGCCAGCTCACCACCGTGGCGGGGGGCCACAGATACGCAGTATTTT.

The rearrangement uses TRBV11-2 and TRBJ2-7; tentative D call: TRBD1 (6 bases). CDR3 length: 13 amino acids. The germline V gene has CDR1 SGHAT and CDR2 FQNNGV. Deletions cut 5 bases from V and 9 bases from J, with 17 bases between. This chain's CDR3 is CASSATTGVRQYF. The CDR3 coding sequence is TGTGCCAGCAGCGCGACGACAGGCGTGAGGCAGTACTTC.

V is TRBV19 and J is TRBJ1-4; 7 positions match TRBD1. CDR1 is LNHDA, CDR2 SQIVND, per germline (reference sequence). This CDR3 is built from 17 residues. J gave up 6 bases and V 0 bases, and 10 bases lay outside the gene matches. The CDR3 spells CASSIDLIYRGYEKLFF. The CDR3 bases are TGTGCCAGTAGTATAGATCTAATCTACAGGGGATATGAAAAACTGTTTTTT.

The chain links TRBV24-1 to TRBJ2-5; TRBD1 might be the D (5 bases). Trimming took off 0 bases at V and 5 bases at J, with 21 bases between the two ends. Germline values: CDR1 KGHDR, CDR2 SFDVKD. This CDR3 region has 18 residues. The CDR3 region has the DNA TGTGCCACCAGTGATTTGCAGGGCAGTACTGGGCTGGGGGAGACCCAGTACTTC. As protein: CATSDLQGSTGLGETQYF.

This clone was seen once. The rearrangement links TRBV19 to TRBJ1-5, with D uncertain. Germline V gene lookup returns CDR1 LNHDA and CDR2 SQIVND (reference sequence). The V end was cut by 5 bases, the J end by 3 bases, with 11 bases between. The CDR3 extends over 14 amino acids. CDR3 bases: TGTGCCAGTAGTGTTCAGGTGTCCAATCAGCCCCAGCATTTT. Encoded protein: CASSVQVSNQPQHF.

This clone is a singleton in its sample. The chain carries TRBV7-9 and TRBJ2-1; 10 bases are shared with TRBD2. CDR3 length equals 15 residues. Per the germline V gene, CDR1 is SEHNR and CDR2 is FQNEAQ (reference sequence). The trim removed 7 bases at V and 8 bases at J, leaving 11 bases unmatched. CDR3 DNA sequence: TGTGCCAGCACCCTAGGGGCTAGCGGGAGTGATGAGCAGTTCTTC. Protein: CASTLGASGSDEQFF.

This sequence joins TRBV6-5 and TRBJ1-1; D perhaps matches TRBD1 (5 bases). The CDR3 spans 14 residues. Germline V lookup: CDR1 MNHEY, CDR2 SVGAGI. Trimming took 7 bases from V and 5 from J, leaving 17 bases between them. CDR3 sequence reads: CASTWGRLNTEAFF. The CDR3 DNA sequence: TGTGCCAGCACTTGGGGGAGGTTAAATACTGAAGCTTTCTTT.

The chain has TRBV4-1 and TRBJ2-2; 7 bases map to TRBD1. Germline CDR1 reads MGHRA; CDR2 reads YSYEKL. V gave up 3 bases and J gave up 6 bases; unmatched junction bases: 16. CDR3 size: 18 residues. This CDR3 is CASSQGTPRTGIAGELFF. CDR3 nucleotides: TGCGCCAGCAGCCAGGGGACCCCGCGGACAGGTATCGCCGGGGAGCTGTTTTTT.

The rearrangement uses TRBV6-5 and TRBJ1-1; maybe TRBD1 (5 bases). CDR1 is MNHEY and CDR2 is SVGAGI in the germline V gene. Deletions cut 5 bases from V and 4 bases from J, with 14 bases between. The CDR3 length is 14 residues. The DNA for the CDR3 is TGTGCCAGCAGTCCTCTAGGAGGGGCCACTGAAGCTTTCTTT. This gives the protein CASSPLGGATEAFF.

The chain combines TRBV19 with TRBJ2-4, with 7 bases that match TRBD1. Per germline, CDR1 LNHDA and CDR2 SQIVND (reference sequence). Unmatched junction bases numbered 3, after V lost 1 base and J lost 0 bases. The CDR3 totals 16 residues. Here the CDR3 reads CASSIGGQSAKNIQYF. In DNA, the CDR3 is TGTGCCAGTAGTATAGGGGGACAGTCAGCCAAAAACATTCAGTACTTC.

The chain carries TRBV18 and TRBJ1-1; the D gene is possibly TRBD1 (6 bases). This CDR3 has 13 residues. V was clipped by 6 bases and J by 1 base, with 9 bases between them. Germline CDR1 is KGHSH and CDR2 is LQKENI. The CDR3 DNA follows: TGTGCCAGCTCGGACAGCCCGAACACTGAAGCTTTCTTT. Residues: CASSDSPNTEAFF.